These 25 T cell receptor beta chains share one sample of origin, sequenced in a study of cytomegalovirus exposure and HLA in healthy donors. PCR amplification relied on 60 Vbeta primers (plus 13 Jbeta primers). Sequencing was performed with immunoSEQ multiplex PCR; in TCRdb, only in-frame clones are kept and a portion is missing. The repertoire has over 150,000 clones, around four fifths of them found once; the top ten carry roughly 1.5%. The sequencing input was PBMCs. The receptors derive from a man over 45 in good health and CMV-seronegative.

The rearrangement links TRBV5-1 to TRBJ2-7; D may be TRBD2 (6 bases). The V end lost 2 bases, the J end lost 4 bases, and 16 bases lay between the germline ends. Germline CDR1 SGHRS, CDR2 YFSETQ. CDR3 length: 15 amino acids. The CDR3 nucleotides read TGCGCCAGCAGCTTTCTCGGGACTCCGGGGTACGAGCAGTACTTC. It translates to CASSFLGTPGYEQYF.

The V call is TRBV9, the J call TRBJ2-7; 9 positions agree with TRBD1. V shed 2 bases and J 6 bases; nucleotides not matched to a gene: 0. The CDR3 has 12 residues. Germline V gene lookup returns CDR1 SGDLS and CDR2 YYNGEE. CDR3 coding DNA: TGTGCCAGCAGCGTGGACAGGGGCGAGCAGTACTTC. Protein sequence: CASSVDRGEQYF.

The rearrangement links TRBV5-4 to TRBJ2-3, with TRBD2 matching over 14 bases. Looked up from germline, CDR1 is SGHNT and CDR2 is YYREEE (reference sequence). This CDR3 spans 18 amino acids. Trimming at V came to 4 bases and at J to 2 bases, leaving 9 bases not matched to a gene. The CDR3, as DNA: TGTGCCAGCAGCCGACTAGCGGGGGGGCAGGGGGACACAGATACGCAGTATTTT. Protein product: CASSRLAGGQGDTDTQYF.

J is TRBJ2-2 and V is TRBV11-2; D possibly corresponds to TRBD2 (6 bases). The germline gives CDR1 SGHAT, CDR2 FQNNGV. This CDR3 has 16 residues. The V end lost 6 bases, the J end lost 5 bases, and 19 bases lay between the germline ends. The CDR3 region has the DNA TGTGCCAGCAGTTCATCCGGGACTTACCTAACCGGGGAGCTGTTTTTT. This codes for CASSSSGTYLTGELFF.

CDR3 in amino acids: CASSRADLANYGYTF. CDR3 DNA sequence: TGTGCCAGCAGCCGGGCGGACTTAGCTAACTATGGCTACACCTTC. The J gene is TRBJ1-2, the V gene TRBV7-2; D is unclear. CDR3 size: 15 residues. V was trimmed by 5 bases and J by 0 bases, leaving 13 bases between them. Germline CDR1 is SGHTA and CDR2 is FQGNSA.

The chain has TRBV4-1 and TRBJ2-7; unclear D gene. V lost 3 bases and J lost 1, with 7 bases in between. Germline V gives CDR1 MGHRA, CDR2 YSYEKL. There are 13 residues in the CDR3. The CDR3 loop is CASSQEPSYEQYF. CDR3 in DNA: TGCGCCAGCAGCCAGGAGCCGTCCTACGAGCAGTACTTC.

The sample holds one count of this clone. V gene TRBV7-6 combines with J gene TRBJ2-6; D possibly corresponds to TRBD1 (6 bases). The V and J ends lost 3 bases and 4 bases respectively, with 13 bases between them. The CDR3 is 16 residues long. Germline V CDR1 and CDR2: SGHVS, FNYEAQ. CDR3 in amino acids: CASSLLTGSGANVLTF. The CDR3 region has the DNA TGTGCCAGCAGCTTGCTGACAGGTAGCGGGGCCAACGTCCTGACTTTC.

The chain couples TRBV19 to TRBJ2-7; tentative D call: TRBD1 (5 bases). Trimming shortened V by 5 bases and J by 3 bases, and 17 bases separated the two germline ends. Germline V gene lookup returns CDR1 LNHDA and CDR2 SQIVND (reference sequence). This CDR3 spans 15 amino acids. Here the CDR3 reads CASSPRTLVGYEQYF. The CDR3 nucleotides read TGTGCCAGTAGTCCCCGGACATTGGTAGGCTACGAGCAGTACTTC.

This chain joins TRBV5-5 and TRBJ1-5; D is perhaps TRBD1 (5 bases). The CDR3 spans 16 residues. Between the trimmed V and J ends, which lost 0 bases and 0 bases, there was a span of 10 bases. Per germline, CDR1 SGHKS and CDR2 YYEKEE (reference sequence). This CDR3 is CASSLVARASNQPQHF. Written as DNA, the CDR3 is TGTGCCAGCAGCTTGGTCGCCAGGGCTAGCAATCAGCCCCAGCATTTT.

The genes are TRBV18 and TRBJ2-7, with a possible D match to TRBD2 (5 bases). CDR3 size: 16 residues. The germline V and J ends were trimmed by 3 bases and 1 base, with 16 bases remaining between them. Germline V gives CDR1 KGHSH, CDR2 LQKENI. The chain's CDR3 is CASSPNSPDSSYEQYF. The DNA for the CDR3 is TGTGCCAGCTCACCTAATAGTCCGGACTCTTCCTACGAGCAGTACTTC.

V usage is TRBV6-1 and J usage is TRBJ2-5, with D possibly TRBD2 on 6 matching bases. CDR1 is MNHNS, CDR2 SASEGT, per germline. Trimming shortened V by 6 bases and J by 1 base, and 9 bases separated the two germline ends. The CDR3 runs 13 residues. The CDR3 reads CASRGTLQETQYF. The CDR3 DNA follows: TGTGCCAGCAGAGGGACTCTCCAAGAGACCCAGTACTTC.

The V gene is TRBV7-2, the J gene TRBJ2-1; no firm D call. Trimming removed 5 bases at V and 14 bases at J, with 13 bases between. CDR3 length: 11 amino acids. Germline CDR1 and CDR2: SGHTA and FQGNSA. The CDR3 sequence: CASSPFAEEFF. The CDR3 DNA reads TGTGCCAGCAGCCCCTTCGCGGAAGAGTTCTTC. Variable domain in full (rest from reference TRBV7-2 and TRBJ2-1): GAGVSQSPSNKVTEKGKDVELRCDPISGHTALYWYRQSLGQGLEFLIYFQGNSAPDKSGLPSDRFSAERTGGSVSTLTIQRTQQEDSAVYLCASSPFAEEFFGPGTRLTVL.

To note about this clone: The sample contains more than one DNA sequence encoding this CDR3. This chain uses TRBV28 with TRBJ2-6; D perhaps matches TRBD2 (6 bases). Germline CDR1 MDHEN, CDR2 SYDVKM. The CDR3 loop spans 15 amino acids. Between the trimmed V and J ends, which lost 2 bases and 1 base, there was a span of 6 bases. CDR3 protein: CASSLGGSGANVLTF. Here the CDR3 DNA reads TGTGCCAGCAGTTTAGGGGGGTCTGGGGCCAACGTCCTGACTTTC.

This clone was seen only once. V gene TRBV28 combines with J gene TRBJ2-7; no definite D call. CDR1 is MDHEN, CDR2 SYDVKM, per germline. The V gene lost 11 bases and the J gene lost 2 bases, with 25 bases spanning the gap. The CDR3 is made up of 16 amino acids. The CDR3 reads CAPSLVVRKITYEQYF. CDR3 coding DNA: TGTGCCCCGAGTTTAGTGGTTCGCAAGATTACCTACGAGCAGTACTTC.

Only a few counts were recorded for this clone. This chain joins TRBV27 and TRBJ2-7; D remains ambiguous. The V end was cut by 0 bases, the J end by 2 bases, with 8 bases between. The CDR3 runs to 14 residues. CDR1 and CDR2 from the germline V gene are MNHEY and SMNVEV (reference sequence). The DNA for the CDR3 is TGTGCCAGCAGTTTATCGGTACAGACCTACGAGCAGTACTTC. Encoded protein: CASSLSVQTYEQYF.

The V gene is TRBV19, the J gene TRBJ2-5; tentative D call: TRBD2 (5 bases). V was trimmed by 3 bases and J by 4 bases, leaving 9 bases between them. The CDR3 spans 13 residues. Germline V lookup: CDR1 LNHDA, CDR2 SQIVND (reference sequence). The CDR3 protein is CASSIPSGETQYF. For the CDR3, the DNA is TGTGCCAGTAGTATCCCCAGCGGAGAGACCCAGTACTTC.

The CDR3 DNA sequence: TGTGCCAGCAGAGCCCAGTCAGGGGTCTACACCTTC. Translating gives CASRAQSGVYTF. This sequence joins TRBV25-1 and TRBJ1-2, with D maybe TRBD1 (6 bases). Per the germline V gene, CDR1 is MGHDK and CDR2 is SYGVNS. CDR3 size: 12 residues. V was pared by 6 bases and J by 10 bases, with 15 bases between.

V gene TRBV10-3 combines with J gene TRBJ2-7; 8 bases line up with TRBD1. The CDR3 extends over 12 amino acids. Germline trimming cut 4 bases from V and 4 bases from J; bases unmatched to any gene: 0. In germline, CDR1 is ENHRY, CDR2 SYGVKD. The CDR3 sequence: CAISGQGYEQYF. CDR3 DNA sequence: TGTGCCATCAGTGGACAGGGGTACGAGCAGTACTTC.

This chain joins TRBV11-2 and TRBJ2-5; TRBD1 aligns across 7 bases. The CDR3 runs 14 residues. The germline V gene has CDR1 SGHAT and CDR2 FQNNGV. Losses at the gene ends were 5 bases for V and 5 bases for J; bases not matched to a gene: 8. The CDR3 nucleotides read TGTGCCAGCAGCCCACAGACAGGGAAGGAGACCCAGTACTTC. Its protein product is CASSPQTGKETQYF.

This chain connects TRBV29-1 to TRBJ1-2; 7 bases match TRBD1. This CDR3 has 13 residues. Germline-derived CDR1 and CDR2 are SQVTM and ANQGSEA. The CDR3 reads CKTSRQGDYGYTF. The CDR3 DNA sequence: TGCAAGACGAGTAGACAGGGCGACTATGGCTACACCTTC.

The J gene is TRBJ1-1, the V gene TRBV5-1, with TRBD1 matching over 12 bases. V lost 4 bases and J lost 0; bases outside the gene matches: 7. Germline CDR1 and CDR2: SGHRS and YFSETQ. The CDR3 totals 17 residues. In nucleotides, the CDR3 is TGCGCCAGCAGCAGTGGGACAGGGGGCAGGATGAACACTGAAGCTTTCTTT. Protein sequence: CASSSGTGGRMNTEAFF.

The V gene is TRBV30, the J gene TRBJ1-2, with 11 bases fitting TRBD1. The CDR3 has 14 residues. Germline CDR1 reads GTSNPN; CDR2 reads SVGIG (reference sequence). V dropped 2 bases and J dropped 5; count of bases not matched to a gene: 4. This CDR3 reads CAWSNRDRGYGYTF. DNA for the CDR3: TGTGCCTGGAGTAACCGGGACAGGGGGTATGGCTACACCTTC.

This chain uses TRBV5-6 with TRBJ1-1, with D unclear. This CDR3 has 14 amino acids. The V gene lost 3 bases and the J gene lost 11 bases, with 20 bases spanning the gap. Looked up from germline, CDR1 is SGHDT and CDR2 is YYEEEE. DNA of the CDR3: TGTGCCAGCAGCTCCTTATACTTACCCCTTGAGGCTTTCTTT. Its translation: CASSSLYLPLEAFF.

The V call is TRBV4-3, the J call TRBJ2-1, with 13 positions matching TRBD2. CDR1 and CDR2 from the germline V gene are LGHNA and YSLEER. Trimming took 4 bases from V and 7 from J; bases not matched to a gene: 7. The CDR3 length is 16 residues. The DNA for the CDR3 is TGCGCCAGCAGCCGAGGGACTAGCGGGGATAGTAATGAGCAGTTCTTC. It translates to CASSRGTSGDSNEQFF.

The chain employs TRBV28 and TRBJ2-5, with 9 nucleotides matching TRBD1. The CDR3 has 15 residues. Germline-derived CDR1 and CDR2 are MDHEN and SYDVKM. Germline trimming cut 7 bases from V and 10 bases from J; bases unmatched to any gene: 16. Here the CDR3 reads CASIVVGQGPGGQYF. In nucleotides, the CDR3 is TGTGCCAGCATAGTGGTAGGACAGGGGCCCGGGGGCCAGTACTTC.